Following are 17 T cell receptor beta chains from one sample sequenced in a study of cytomegalovirus exposure and HLA in healthy donors. Primers: 60 Vbeta forward and 13 Jbeta reverse. Some clones are missing from TCRdb's copy, which holds only in-frame ones; the method was immunoSEQ multiplex PCR. The sample shows about 180,000 clones, approximately 82% of them seen only once. The specimen was PBMCs. These receptor sequences come from a woman aged 25 to 45 in good health and CMV-seronegative.

This chain uses TRBV5-5 with TRBJ2-7; 8 bases map to TRBD1. Trimming took 0 bases from V and 3 from J; bases not matched to a gene: 8. Germline lookup yields CDR1 SGHKS and CDR2 YYEKEE (reference sequence). This CDR3 has 16 amino acids. The CDR3 DNA sequence: TGTGCCAGCAGCTTGGCCGCGACAGGGGATTTCTACGAGCAGTACTTC. Protein sequence: CASSLAATGDFYEQYF.

The chain carries TRBV9 and TRBJ2-5; TRBD2 aligns across 9 bases. The CDR3 loop spans 16 amino acids. V lost 2 bases to trimming and J lost 1 base; unmatched junction nucleotides: 6. CDR1 and CDR2 (germline): SGDLS, YYNGEE. The CDR3 spells CASSVSSGSRQETQYF. The CDR3 coding sequence is TGTGCCAGCAGCGTGAGTAGCGGGAGCCGCCAAGAGACCCAGTACTTC.

The chain employs TRBV10-3 and TRBJ1-3; D might be TRBD1 (5 bases). This CDR3 spans 14 amino acids. Germline loops: CDR1 ENHRY, CDR2 SYGVKD. Trimming stripped 6 bases from V and 2 bases from J, with 11 bases between. The CDR3 coding sequence is TGTGCCATCAGGGGAACGGGGGCTGGAAACACCATATATTTT. This gives the protein CAIRGTGAGNTIYF.

The table lists this clone with a few counts. The chain links TRBV27 to TRBJ2-6; 8 bases agree with TRBD1. Germline V gene lookup returns CDR1 MNHEY and CDR2 SMNVEV (reference sequence). The V gene end was trimmed by 3 bases and the J gene end by 0 bases; junction bases not matched to a gene: 4. CDR3 length equals 17 residues. This chain's CDR3 is CASSFRTGTSGANVLTF. The DNA for the CDR3 is TGTGCCAGCAGTTTCAGGACAGGGACCTCTGGGGCCAACGTCCTGACTTTC.

V usage is TRBV7-6 and J usage is TRBJ2-3; the D gene is possibly TRBD2 (6 bases). Trimming shortened V by 5 bases and J by 2 bases, and 20 bases separated the two germline ends. This CDR3 contains 17 residues. The germline V gene encodes CDR1 SGHVS and CDR2 FNYEAQ. The CDR3 sequence: CASSARDSVGSTDTQYF. CDR3 nucleotide sequence: TGTGCCAGCAGCGCCCGGGACTCCGTAGGGTCCACAGATACGCAGTATTTT.

The chain employs TRBV10-2 and TRBJ2-2, with D maybe TRBD2 (7 bases). Per germline, CDR1 WSHSY and CDR2 SAAADI. V lost 6 bases and J lost 3, with 20 bases in between. The CDR3 covers 17 residues. CDR3 sequence: CASRPRGAGADTGELFF. For the CDR3, the DNA is TGCGCCAGCAGGCCCCGGGGGGCGGGGGCCGACACCGGGGAGCTGTTTTTT.

The genes are TRBV9 and TRBJ2-2; D is undetermined. V was trimmed by 0 bases and J by 7 bases, leaving 4 bases between them. The CDR3 length is 12 residues. Germline V gives CDR1 SGDLS, CDR2 YYNGEE. The CDR3 region has the DNA TGTGCCAGCAGCGTAGGAGGCGGGGAGCTGTTTTTT. This codes for CASSVGGGELFF.

The gene calls are TRBV9 and TRBJ1-3; 7 nucleotides match TRBD1. Unmatched junction bases numbered 4, after V lost 6 bases and J lost 4 bases. The CDR3 loop spans 13 amino acids. The germline V gene has CDR1 SGDLS and CDR2 YYNGEE. The CDR3, as DNA: TGTGCCAGCAACCCGACAGGGGGAAACACCATATATTTT. Residues: CASNPTGGNTIYF.

V and J are TRBV28 and TRBJ2-5, with 8 positions matching TRBD2. Germline CDR1 reads MDHEN; CDR2 reads SYDVKM. V shed 7 bases, J shed 7 bases, and the junction held 5 bases outside the gene matches. This CDR3 region has 12 residues. This chain's CDR3 is CASKLAVGTQYF. CDR3 sequence (DNA): TGTGCCAGCAAACTAGCGGTTGGGACCCAGTACTTC.

This sequence joins TRBV5-6 and TRBJ2-5; D may be TRBD1 (5 bases). The J call may be faulty, since TRBJ2-7 better matches the DNA end. This CDR3 comprises 13 residues. CDR1 is SGHDT and CDR2 is YYEEEE in the germline V gene. CDR3 amino acids: CASSFNRYNEQYF. CDR3 coding DNA: TGTGCCAGCAGCTTTAACAGGTATAACGAGCAGTACTTC.

This chain connects TRBV5-1 to TRBJ2-7; 8 bases align to TRBD1. J was trimmed by 3 bases and V by 4 bases; bases with no gene match: 3. The CDR3 is 13 amino acids. Germline V gives CDR1 SGHRS, CDR2 YFSETQ. The CDR3: CASSSGQGYEQYF. In nucleotides, the CDR3 is TGCGCCAGCAGCAGCGGACAGGGCTACGAGCAGTACTTC.

This chain links TRBV25-1 with TRBJ2-3; D perhaps matches TRBD2 (6 bases). The CDR3 spans 16 residues. Trimming took 3 bases from V and 0 from J, leaving 13 bases between them. Germline CDR1 and CDR2: MGHDK and SYGVNS. CDR3 nucleotide sequence: TGTGCCAGCAGTGACCCTGGGGGGTCTAGCACAGATACGCAGTATTTT. It codes for CASSDPGGSSTDTQYF.

The CDR3 protein is CASSLSRQETQYF. The CDR3 nucleotides read TGTGCCAGCAGCTTAAGCAGACAGGAGACCCAGTACTTC. The V call is TRBV11-2, the J call TRBJ2-5, with D maybe TRBD1 (5 bases). The CDR3 is 13 amino acids. Between the trimmed V and J ends, which lost 2 bases and 5 bases, there was a span of 9 bases. Germline V gene data show CDR1 as SGHAT and CDR2 as FQNNGV.

The V call is TRBV11-3, the J call TRBJ2-3; 11 nucleotides match TRBD2. The V gene end was trimmed by 3 bases and the J gene end by 0 bases; junction bases not matched to a gene: 5. Germline CDR1 and CDR2: SGHNT and YENEEA. The CDR3 extends over 17 amino acids. CDR3 coding DNA: TGTGCCAGCAGCTTGGGACTAGCGGACCCTAGCACAGATACGCAGTATTTT. This sequence encodes CASSLGLADPSTDTQYF.

This clone showed up just a few times. This chain uses TRBV5-4 with TRBJ2-1; D not certain. The CDR3 is 13 amino acids. Trimming cost V 4 bases and J 0 bases, with 5 bases left between them. CDR1 is SGHNT, CDR2 YYREEE, per germline (reference sequence). As DNA, the CDR3 is TGTGCCAGCAGCCCGAGCTCCTACAATGAGCAGTTCTTC. It is translated as CASSPSSYNEQFF.

This clone was observed a few times. The genes are TRBV4-3 and TRBJ1-3; 7 bases match TRBD1. CDR3 size: 15 residues. Germline lookup yields CDR1 LGHNA and CDR2 YSLEER. V was pared by 3 bases and J by 7 bases, with 9 bases of the junction left unmatched. For the CDR3, the DNA is TGCGCCAGCAGCCAGACGACAGGGACGGGTAACACCATATATTTT. Translated: CASSQTTGTGNTIYF.

The chain uses TRBV5-1 and TRBJ2-5, with 13 bases that match TRBD2. V was clipped by 6 bases and J by 3 bases; unmatched bases: 8. This CDR3 is 16 amino acids long. CDR1 SGHRS and CDR2 YFSETQ come from the germline V gene. This CDR3 is CASTWGTSGIKETQYF. In DNA form, the CDR3 reads TGCGCCAGCACCTGGGGGACTAGCGGGATAAAAGAGACCCAGTACTTC.